These 24 T cell receptor beta chains share one sample of origin, sequenced in a study of T cells in narcolepsy. TCRdb's copy holds only in-frame clones and misses some; the assay was immunoSEQ multiplex PCR. The repertoire holds about 33,000 clones, roughly nine tenths seen once, with around 1.2% in the top ten. The sample was CD45RA- memory CD4+ T cells from PBMCs. These receptors were taken from a human donor with narcolepsy.

This clone was seen just once. CDR3 nucleotides: TGTGCCAGCAGGATAGCGGGAGTGACAAATGAGCAGTTCTTC. This encodes CASRIAGVTNEQFF. J is TRBJ2-1 and V is TRBV7-8; 9 bases align to TRBD2. The CDR3 contains 14 residues. J lost 7 bases, V lost 6 bases, and 7 bases had no gene match. Germline V lookup: CDR1 SGHVS, CDR2 FQNEAQ.

The chain combines TRBV4-3 with TRBJ1-5; no firm D call. Germline-derived CDR1 and CDR2 are LGHNA and YSLEER. The CDR3 contains 14 residues. Trimming removed 4 bases at V and 3 bases at J, with 10 bases between. The CDR3 region is CASSLGHTNQPQHF. The CDR3 nucleotides are TGCGCCAGCAGCCTGGGCCACACCAATCAGCCCCAGCATTTT.

This rearrangement joins TRBV27 to TRBJ2-1; D may be TRBD2 (5 bases). Trimming shortened V by 3 bases and J by 5 bases, and 8 bases separated the two germline ends. The CDR3 extends over 13 amino acids. Germline CDR1 reads MNHEY; CDR2 reads SMNVEV (reference sequence). This CDR3 reads CASSFRTHNEQFF. The CDR3 nucleotides are TGTGCCAGCAGTTTTAGGACTCACAATGAGCAGTTCTTC.

The CDR3 region is CASSEGQGLNQPQHF. The CDR3 nucleotides read TGTGCCAGCAGCGAGGGACAGGGACTCAATCAGCCCCAGCATTTT. This sequence joins TRBV5-6 and TRBJ1-5, with 9 bases lining up with TRBD1. CDR3 length equals 15 residues. Trimming cost V 4 bases and J 3 bases; bases outside gene matches: 5. From germline, CDR1 is SGHDT and CDR2 YYEEEE.

This CDR3 reads CASSVRNTDTQYF. CDR3 DNA: TGCGCCAGCTCGGTTAGAAACACAGATACGCAGTATTTT. The genes are TRBV5-1 and TRBJ2-3; D is unresolved. This CDR3 is 13 amino acids long. Trimming took off 7 bases at V and 2 bases at J, with 11 bases between the two ends. The germline V gene has CDR1 SGHRS and CDR2 YFSETQ.

The chain employs TRBV6-5 and TRBJ2-3, with D perhaps assigned TRBD1 or TRBD2 (5 bases each). The CDR3 length is 14 residues. Trimming took off 7 bases at V and 6 bases at J, with 17 bases between the two ends. CDR1 and CDR2 (germline): MNHEY, SVGAGI. The CDR3 DNA reads TGTGCCAGCAAACCGGGTGGGACGTTCGATACGCAGTATTTT. Translation gives CASKPGGTFDTQYF.

The chain is built from TRBV5-1 and TRBJ2-7, with 7 positions matching TRBD1. The CDR3 is 16 amino acids. Germline CDR1 and CDR2: SGHRS and YFSETQ. With 3 bases clipped from V and 2 bases from J, the junction kept 11 bases outside the gene matches. Here the CDR3 reads CASSSVARQGTYEQYF. CDR3 coding DNA: TGCGCCAGCAGCTCAGTCGCACGACAGGGAACCTACGAGCAGTACTTC.

The rearrangement joins TRBV19 to TRBJ2-1, with D tentatively TRBD1 or TRBD2 (5 bases each). V was clipped by 5 bases and J by 2 bases, with 13 bases between them. Germline V gives CDR1 LNHDA, CDR2 SQIVND (reference sequence). This CDR3 comprises 15 residues. The chain's CDR3 is CASSPRDGAYNEQFF. The CDR3 DNA sequence: TGTGCCAGTAGTCCCCGGGACGGAGCCTACAATGAGCAGTTCTTC.

The V and J genes are TRBV18 and TRBJ2-1; TRBD2 agrees at 9 bases. CDR1 is KGHSH, CDR2 LQKENI, per germline. V was pared by 3 bases and J by 5 bases, with 5 bases of the junction left unmatched. The CDR3 covers 15 residues. CDR3 sequence (DNA): TGTGCCAGCTCACCGGCGGTAGCGGGAGACAATGAGCAGTTCTTC. It yields the protein CASSPAVAGDNEQFF.

The rearrangement uses TRBV6-6 and TRBJ2-3; D unresolved. CDR1 and CDR2 (germline): MNHNY, SVGAGI (reference sequence). The CDR3 is 12 amino acids. The V and J ends lost 6 bases and 2 bases respectively, with 6 bases between them. CDR3 coding DNA: TGTGCCAGCAGCTTATACACAGATACGCAGTATTTT. Translating it yields CASSLYTDTQYF.

The chain carries TRBV2 and TRBJ1-2; possible D gene TRBD1, 5 bases. CDR1 is SNHLY, CDR2 FYNNEI, per germline. V lost 6 bases and J 0 bases, leaving 8 bases between the germline ends. The CDR3 totals 13 residues. The CDR3 sequence is CASRGTSNYGYTF. The DNA of the CDR3 is TGTGCCAGCAGGGGGACCTCTAACTATGGCTACACCTTC. Looking up the rest from reference TRBV2 and TRBJ1-2 gives the full variable domain: EPEVTQTPSHQVTQMGQEVILRCVPISNHLYFYWYRQILGQKVEFLVSFYNNEISEKSEIFDDQFSVERPDGSNFTLKIRSTKLEDSAMYFCASRGTSNYGYTFGSGTRLTVV.

This chain uses TRBV11-2 with TRBJ2-1; D is possibly TRBD1 (6 bases). The CDR3 runs 15 residues. The germline V gene has CDR1 SGHAT and CDR2 FQNNGV. V lost 5 bases and J 0 bases, leaving 11 bases between the germline ends. The DNA for the CDR3 is TGTGCCAGCAGCGATCAGGGGAGCTCCTACAATGAGCAGTTCTTC. Translated, it gives CASSDQGSSYNEQFF.

The chain employs TRBV5-1 and TRBJ2-5, with TRBD2 matching 12 bases. CDR3 length: 17 residues. Germline loops: CDR1 SGHRS, CDR2 YFSETQ. V dropped 2 bases and J dropped 4; count of bases not matched to a gene: 9. In DNA, the CDR3 is TGCGCCAGCAGCTTCTTACCTAGCGGGAGGGTAGGAGAGACCCAGTACTTC. Protein: CASSFLPSGRVGETQYF.

CDR3 sequence: CASSAGQLGSGNTIYF. Here the CDR3 DNA reads TGCGCCAGCAGCGCGGGACAGTTGGGCTCTGGAAACACCATATATTTT. This sequence joins TRBV5-1 and TRBJ1-3, with 7 bases matching TRBD1. CDR1 is SGHRS, CDR2 YFSETQ, per germline. V dropped 4 bases and J dropped 0; count of bases not matched to a gene: 7. The CDR3 runs 16 residues.

V and J are TRBV19 and TRBJ1-1, with D possibly being TRBD1 (6 bases). Germline V gives CDR1 LNHDA, CDR2 SQIVND (reference sequence). CDR3 length equals 14 residues. Trimming took off 5 bases at V and 2 bases at J, with 12 bases between the two ends. CDR3 sequence reads: CASSLEGVNTEAFF. CDR3 bases: TGTGCCAGTAGTTTGGAGGGGGTTAACACTGAAGCTTTCTTT.

The V gene is TRBV18, the J gene TRBJ1-2; weak D call: TRBD1 (5 bases). Trimming left V 3 bases short and J 8 bases short, with 16 bases between. Germline-derived CDR1 and CDR2 are KGHSH and LQKENI. The CDR3 is made up of 14 amino acids. The CDR3 spells CASSPSDRGEGYTF. The CDR3 DNA sequence: TGTGCCAGCTCACCTTCCGACCGGGGGGAAGGCTACACCTTC.

The rearrangement uses TRBV7-2 and TRBJ1-5; unclear D gene. Germline values: CDR1 SGHTA, CDR2 FQGNSA. CDR3 length: 13 amino acids. V was trimmed by 5 bases and J by 9 bases, leaving 14 bases between them. The CDR3 spells CASSPRPGGPQHF. Here the CDR3 DNA reads TGTGCCAGCAGCCCTCGGCCCGGCGGGCCCCAGCATTTT.

The chain joins TRBV20-1 to TRBJ2-7; D possibly uses TRBD1 or TRBD2 (5 bases each). The CDR3 is made up of 11 amino acids. Germline V lookup: CDR1 DFQATT, CDR2 SNEGSKA (reference sequence). DNA for the CDR3: TGCAGGGGAGCGCAGGGATCCGAGCAGTACTTC. Its protein is CRGAQGSEQYF.

This sequence joins TRBV7-8 and TRBJ1-1; D might be TRBD1 (6 bases). This CDR3 comprises 13 residues. V lost 3 bases and J 5 bases, leaving 10 bases between the germline ends. CDR1 and CDR2 (germline): SGHVS, FQNEAQ. The CDR3 sequence: CASSFDRRTEAFF. The DNA for the CDR3 is TGTGCCAGCAGCTTTGACAGGCGGACTGAAGCTTTCTTT.

This clone was observed a few times. The chain recombines TRBV5-1 with TRBJ2-1; 7 nucleotides agree with TRBD2. V was clipped by 0 bases and J by 12 bases; unmatched bases: 21. The CDR3 loop spans 18 amino acids. Germline CDR1 reads SGHRS; CDR2 reads YFSETQ. CDR3 sequence reads: CASSLGGLGTIKVQGQFF. For the CDR3, the DNA is TGCGCCAGCAGCTTGGGGGGTTTGGGGACTATAAAAGTTCAGGGGCAGTTCTTC.

A single count supports this clone. The chain joins TRBV6-1 to TRBJ2-2; D perhaps matches TRBD2 (6 bases). The V end lost 3 bases, the J end lost 6 bases, and 14 bases lay between the germline ends. CDR3 length: 15 residues. Germline loops: CDR1 MNHNS, CDR2 SASEGT. DNA of the CDR3: TGTGCCAGCAGTGATCTAACGGGAGTGGCCGGGGAGCTGTTTTTT. Its translation: CASSDLTGVAGELFF.

The chain is built from TRBV19 and TRBJ2-1, with 9 bases identical to TRBD1. V lost 4 bases to trimming and J lost 9 bases; unmatched junction nucleotides: 4. The V gene's germline CDR1 is LNHDA and CDR2 SQIVND (reference sequence). The CDR3 is 13 amino acids. CDR3 sequence reads: CASSKTGGGEQFF. In nucleotides, the CDR3 is TGTGCCAGTAGTAAGACAGGGGGTGGTGAGCAGTTCTTC.

CDR3 sequence reads: CASSEASGFTDTQYF. The CDR3, as DNA: TGTGCCAGCAGTGAGGCTAGCGGGTTCACAGATACGCAGTATTTT. The chain recombines TRBV2 with TRBJ2-3; 8 bases agree with TRBD2. This CDR3 has 15 amino acids. Germline CDR1 SNHLY, CDR2 FYNNEI. With 3 bases clipped from V and 2 bases from J, the junction kept 4 bases outside the gene matches. The variable domain in full, completed from reference TRBV2 and TRBJ2-3, reads EPEVTQTPSHQVTQMGQEVILRCVPISNHLYFYWYRQILGQKVEFLVSFYNNEISEKSEIFDDQFSVERPDGSNFTLKIRSTKLEDSAMYFCASSEASGFTDTQYFGPGTRLTVL.

The chain carries TRBV28 and TRBJ1-1, with TRBD1 as a possible D gene (5 bases). This CDR3 contains 13 residues. CDR1 and CDR2 (germline): MDHEN, SYDVKM. Trimming took 10 bases from V and 5 from J, leaving 17 bases between them. As DNA, the CDR3 is TGTGCCACCCAGGAGGGGAGGTGGACTGAAGCTTTCTTT. Translation: CATQEGRWTEAFF.